The following is a T cell receptor beta chain sequence with its context. Authors' analysis steps: Reference gene primer amplification in the assay estimated nucleated cell counts. TCRdb's copy holds only in-frame clones and misses some; the assay was immunoSEQ multiplex PCR. Clone size and V and J calls were adopted from that table, with D and trimming inferred from the DNA. This repertoire shows around 270,000 clones, about 85% found once; its top ten account for 0.85% to 0.9%. The V segment lost 2 bases and the J segment 7 bases; nucleotides outside the gene matches: 7. This CDR3 is built from 14 residues. Germline lookup yields CDR1 SGHTA and CDR2 FQGTGA. The data are from a study of blood T cell repertoires in COVID-19.

The sequence derives from a human donor with COVID-19, enrolled during active disease. The donor label of this sample is uncertain. The chain carries TRBV7-3 and TRBJ2-7; 8 bases match TRBD2. Sequenced material: peripheral blood. The chain's CDR3 is CASSLSAGVREQYF. The CDR3 nucleotides read TGTGCCAGCAGCTTATCAGCGGGAGTTCGGGAGCAGTACTTC.